This is a list of T cell receptor beta chains from one sample in a study of CD8+ T cells in alopecia areata. Using immunoSEQ multiplex PCR, the repertoire was profiled, and TCRdb retains in-frame clones only, with some absent. Of fewer than 250,000 clones listed, 60% are singletons. The sequencing here drew on CD4+ T cells sorted from blood, taken at week 24, from a patient treated with tofacitinib. The source of these receptors is a human donor with alopecia areata. Both conserved end residues are part of each CDR3. Each record gives: V gene, clone size, D gene, J gene, CDR3 DNA, CDR3 protein. The D gene is left open where the match is weak. Not all rows give a size; the values are once, few, many and, for expanded clones, a class.

v_gene: TRBV7-3
abundance: -
d_gene: -
j_gene: TRBJ1-2
CDR3nt: TGTGCCAGCAGCTTAACCGGGGATACTAACTATGGCTACACCTTC
CDR3aa: CASSLTGDTNYGYTF

v_gene: TRBV5-1
abundance: -
d_gene: TRBD1
j_gene: TRBJ2-5
CDR3nt: TGCGCCAGCAGCTGGGGACAGGCCGAAGAGACCCAGTACTTC
CDR3aa: CASSWGQAEETQYF

v_gene: TRBV29-1
abundance: -
d_gene: TRBD1
j_gene: TRBJ1-1
CDR3nt: TGCAGCGTTGAATATCGTGGGACAGGGGGCCGCACTGAAGCTTTCTTT
CDR3aa: CSVEYRGTGGRTEAFF

v_gene: TRBV29-1
abundance: -
d_gene: -
j_gene: TRBJ2-1
CDR3nt: TGCAGCGTTCGGCGGAGGGGGGACAATGAGCAGTTCTTC
CDR3aa: CSVRRRGDNEQFF

v_gene: TRBV5-4
abundance: few
d_gene: TRBD1
j_gene: TRBJ2-7
CDR3nt: TGTGCCAGCAGCTTGGAGGCGACAGGGGGCGGCTACGAGCAGTACTTC
CDR3aa: CASSLEATGGGYEQYF

v_gene: TRBV30
abundance: -
d_gene: -
j_gene: TRBJ1-2
CDR3nt: TGTGCCTGGAGTCGGGGTGGCTATGGCTACACCTTC
CDR3aa: CAWSRGGYGYTF

v_gene: TRBV19
abundance: -
d_gene: -
j_gene: TRBJ1-1
CDR3nt: TGTGCCAGTAGTAATATGAACACTGAAGCTTTCTTT
CDR3aa: CASSNMNTEAFF

v_gene: TRBV29-1
abundance: -
d_gene: TRBD1
j_gene: TRBJ1-1
CDR3nt: TGCAGCGTTGTACGGACAGGGAACACTGAAGCTTTCTTT
CDR3aa: CSVVRTGNTEAFF

v_gene: TRBV5-8
abundance: -
d_gene: TRBD1
j_gene: TRBJ2-3
CDR3nt: TGTGCCAGCAGCTTGGTCGACAGGGGTTCCTGGGTAACAGATACGCAGTATTTT
CDR3aa: CASSLVDRGSWVTDTQYF

v_gene: TRBV5-1
abundance: -
d_gene: -
j_gene: TRBJ1-1
CDR3nt: TGCGCCAGCAGCTTGGATAGGGGACGGGGCACTGAAGCTTTCTTT
CDR3aa: CASSLDRGRGTEAFF

v_gene: TRBV11-2
abundance: -
d_gene: -
j_gene: TRBJ2-2
CDR3nt: TGTGCCAGCAGCAAGGGACTTTTTGCGAACACCGGGGAGCTGTTTTTT
CDR3aa: CASSKGLFANTGELFF

v_gene: TRBV13
abundance: few
d_gene: TRBD2
j_gene: TRBJ2-1
CDR3nt: TGTGCCAGCAGCCAGACTAGCGGGGGGGCCTGGAATGAGCAGTTCTTC
CDR3aa: CASSQTSGGAWNEQFF

v_gene: TRBV29-1
abundance: -
d_gene: -
j_gene: TRBJ1-1
CDR3nt: TGCAGCGTTGAAAAGGGAGGCACTGAAGCTTTCTTT
CDR3aa: CSVEKGGTEAFF

v_gene: TRBV28
abundance: -
d_gene: -
j_gene: TRBJ2-3
CDR3nt: TGTGCCACTCCACGGGGGCCGGGCGCAGATACGCAGTATTTT
CDR3aa: CATPRGPGADTQYF

v_gene: TRBV7-6
abundance: once
d_gene: -
j_gene: TRBJ2-2
CDR3nt: TGTGCCAGCAGCTGGGACCGGGTCACCGGGGAGCTGTTTTTT
CDR3aa: CASSWDRVTGELFF

v_gene: TRBV27
abundance: -
d_gene: TRBD1
j_gene: TRBJ1-6
CDR3nt: TGTGCCAGCAGTTTGGGGTCGACAGGGTTAGGTTCACCCCTCCACTTT
CDR3aa: CASSLGSTGLGSPLHF

v_gene: TRBV6-6
abundance: -
d_gene: -
j_gene: TRBJ2-1
CDR3nt: TGTGCCAGCAATCTAGGCAGCCTCTACAATGAGCAGTTCTTC
CDR3aa: CASNLGSLYNEQFF

v_gene: TRBV14
abundance: -
d_gene: -
j_gene: TRBJ2-1
CDR3nt: TGTGCCAGCAGCCAAGGGGTCGAGCAGTTCTTC
CDR3aa: CASSQGVEQFF

v_gene: TRBV4-1
abundance: -
d_gene: -
j_gene: TRBJ1-2
CDR3nt: TGCGCCAGCAGCCAAGACATCGGCAGGTACTATGGCTACACCTTC
CDR3aa: CASSQDIGRYYGYTF

v_gene: TRBV10-2
abundance: -
d_gene: -
j_gene: TRBJ1-1
CDR3nt: TGCGCCAGCAGGAAGGGGCAGATGAACACTGAAGCTTTCTTT
CDR3aa: CASRKGQMNTEAFF